This entry describes one T cell receptor (beta chain). The data were produced by immunoSEQ multiplex PCR, yet TCRdb's version contains in-frame clones alone and is incomplete. The data contain 55,000 to 75,000 clones, approximately 70% of them seen just once; the ten biggest clones take up roughly 2.8%. This entry comes from a study of T cell clones after liver transplantation. J lost 10 bases, V lost 2 bases, and 6 bases had no gene match. There are 13 residues in the CDR3. Germline assignment: CDR1 SEHNR and CDR2 FQNEAQ (reference sequence). This chain links TRBV7-9 with TRBJ1-1, with TRBD1 matching over 8 bases. The receptor comes from a human patient who received a liver transplant. Some T cells may arise from the graft donor. This specimen was CD4+ T cells from blood, taken at the approximately 16-month timepoint. CDR3 in amino acids: CASSLQSTGGAFF. The CDR3 DNA reads as TGTGCCAGCAGCTTACAATCAACAGGGGGAGCTTTCTTT. Full variable domain (remainder filled in from reference TRBV7-9 and TRBJ1-1): DTGVSQNPRHKITKRGQNVTFRCDPISEHNRLYWYRQTLGQGPEFLTYFQNEAQLEKSRLLSDRFSAERPKGSFSTLEIQRTEQGDSAMYLCASSLQSTGGAFFGQGTRLTVV.